The 30 T cell receptor beta chains below all came from one sample that was sequenced in a study of neoadjuvant anti-PD-1 for oral cavity cancer. Specified time point: after neoadjuvant nivolumab, at surgical resection. The assay was immunoSEQ multiplex PCR, and TCRdb's table has in-frame clones only and misses some. Of 55,000 to 80,000 clones in the sample, about 86% are singletons; the top ten hold 2.5% to 3%. The sequenced sample was PBMCs, obtained after nivolumab (anti-PD-1) treatment. The origin of the receptors is a person aged 35-79 years with oral cavity squamous cell carcinoma.

The table lists this clone with a count of one. The chain is built from TRBV5-1 and TRBJ2-7; 9 bases map to TRBD1. The germline CDR1 and CDR2 sequences are SGHRS and YFSETQ. J gave up 4 bases and V 0 bases, and 8 bases lay outside the gene matches. CDR3 length: 16 amino acids. The chain's CDR3 is CASSLGVETGGYEQYF. The CDR3 nucleotides read TGCGCCAGCAGCTTGGGTGTCGAGACAGGGGGATACGAGCAGTACTTC.

DNA of the CDR3: TGTGCCAGCAGTCACCCCCGGGGAGATGGCTACACCTTC. It translates to CASSHPRGDGYTF. This chain uses TRBV7-9 with TRBJ1-2; D is ambiguous. V gave up 6 bases and J gave up 6 bases, with 14 bases separating them. The CDR3 sequence is 13 residues long. Germline CDR1 SEHNR, CDR2 FQNEAQ (reference sequence). Looking up the rest from reference TRBV7-9 and TRBJ1-2 gives the full variable domain: DTGVSQNPRHKITKRGQNVTFRCDPISEHNRLYWYRQTLGQGPEFLTYFQNEAQLEKSRLLSDRFSAERPKGSFSTLEIQRTEQGDSAMYLCASSHPRGDGYTFGSGTRLTVV.

The chain couples TRBV7-6 to TRBJ1-1; 8 bases line up with TRBD1. The CDR3 covers 14 residues. CDR1 and CDR2 from the germline V gene are SGHVS and FNYEAQ. The junction had 5 bases not matched to a gene; V was cut back by 5 bases and J by 3 bases. Here the CDR3 reads CASSPGGLDTEAFF. In DNA, the CDR3 is TGTGCCAGCAGCCCAGGGGGCCTGGACACTGAAGCTTTCTTT.

The chain joins TRBV30 to TRBJ2-1; 9 bases are shared with TRBD2. The V gene end was trimmed by 2 bases and the J gene end by 14 bases; junction bases not matched to a gene: 7. The CDR3 loop spans 12 amino acids. Germline CDR1 GTSNPN, CDR2 SVGIG (reference sequence). The CDR3 spells CAWSSLAGVEFF. CDR3 coding DNA: TGTGCCTGGAGTTCTTTAGCGGGAGTGGAGTTCTTC. Variable domain in full (rest from reference TRBV30 and TRBJ2-1): SQTIHQWPATLVQPVGSPLSLECTVEGTSNPNLYWYRQAAGRGLQLLFYSVGIGQISSEVPQNLSASRPQDRQFILSSKKLLLSDSGFYLCAWSSLAGVEFFGPGTRLTVL.

The chain links TRBV5-1 to TRBJ2-1; 7 nucleotides align to TRBD1. V lost 5 bases, J lost 3 bases, and 2 bases stayed unmatched. From germline, CDR1 is SGHRS and CDR2 YFSETQ. This CDR3 is built from 13 residues. The CDR3 protein is CASRRDSYNEQFF. In DNA form, the CDR3 reads TGCGCCAGCAGAAGGGACAGCTACAATGAGCAGTTCTTC.

The chain links TRBV2 to TRBJ2-2; TRBD2 matches 8 bases. V shed 7 bases, J shed 4 bases, and the junction held 5 bases outside the gene matches. This CDR3 spans 14 amino acids. The germline gives CDR1 SNHLY, CDR2 FYNNEI. CDR3 sequence: CASMRGAFTGELFF. In DNA, the CDR3 is TGTGCCAGCATGCGGGGGGCATTCACCGGGGAGCTGTTTTTT. Full variable domain (outside the CDR3, taken from reference TRBV2 and TRBJ2-2): EPEVTQTPSHQVTQMGQEVILRCVPISNHLYFYWYRQILGQKVEFLVSFYNNEISEKSEIFDDQFSVERPDGSNFTLKIRSTKLEDSAMYFCASMRGAFTGELFFGEGSRLTVL.

The J gene is TRBJ2-3, the V gene TRBV19; unclear D gene. Germline V CDR1 and CDR2: LNHDA, SQIVND (reference sequence). Trimming stripped 3 bases from V and 6 bases from J, with 4 bases between. This CDR3 contains 11 residues. The CDR3 DNA reads TGTGCCAGTAGTATCGCGGATACGCAGTATTTT. The encoded protein is CASSIADTQYF.

The CDR3 here is CASSLSDGAEAFF. The DNA for the CDR3 is TGTGCCAGCAGCTTATCTGACGGGGCTGAAGCTTTCTTT. The V call is TRBV7-3, the J call TRBJ1-1; the D is unclear. V shed 2 bases and J shed 6 bases, with 10 bases lying between them. CDR1 is SGHTA and CDR2 is FQGTGA in the germline V gene. The CDR3 covers 13 residues.

This chain connects TRBV7-9 to TRBJ1-6; 8 positions match TRBD1. Trimming took 2 bases from V and 10 from J; bases not matched to a gene: 13. The length of the CDR3 is 17 residues. Germline CDR1 and CDR2: SEHNR and FQNEAQ (reference sequence). The CDR3 sequence: CASSLLTRDRTRSPLHF. CDR3 bases: TGTGCCAGCAGCTTACTAACCCGGGACAGGACCCGATCACCCCTCCACTTT.

The V call is TRBV4-1, the J call TRBJ1-5, with unresolved D. V was cut by 1 base and J by 3 bases, with 7 bases left in between. The CDR3 runs to 14 residues. Germline V lookup: CDR1 MGHRA, CDR2 YSYEKL. In DNA, the CDR3 is TGCGCCAGCAGCCAAGGACAAGTCAATCAGCCCCAGCATTTT. Its protein product is CASSQGQVNQPQHF.

The CDR3 region is CASTRVTSGASSYEQYF. The DNA for the CDR3 is TGTGCCAGCACCCGGGTGACTAGCGGGGCTAGCTCCTACGAGCAGTACTTC. The V and J genes are TRBV5-5 and TRBJ2-7; 11 bases are shared with TRBD2. Per the germline V gene, CDR1 is SGHKS and CDR2 is YYEKEE (reference sequence). CDR3 length: 17 residues. Unmatched junction bases numbered 11, after V lost 6 bases and J lost 0 bases.

This chain joins TRBV30 and TRBJ2-3; 7 nucleotides align to TRBD2. V trimming: 2 bases; J trimming: 0 bases; junction bases outside the gene matches: 5. This CDR3 is 15 amino acids long. Germline-derived CDR1 and CDR2 are GTSNPN and SVGIG (reference sequence). The CDR3 reads CAWSRGGTSTDTQYF. CDR3 nucleotide sequence: TGTGCCTGGAGTAGGGGAGGGACTAGCACAGATACGCAGTATTTT. Full variable domain (missing parts from reference TRBV30 and TRBJ2-3): SQTIHQWPATLVQPVGSPLSLECTVEGTSNPNLYWYRQAAGRGLQLLFYSVGIGQISSEVPQNLSASRPQDRQFILSSKKLLLSDSGFYLCAWSRGGTSTDTQYFGPGTRLTVL.

This chain uses TRBV7-2 with TRBJ1-5; D is undetermined. The CDR3 loop spans 15 amino acids. Germline CDR1 is SGHTA and CDR2 is FQGNSA. Deletions cut 1 base from V and 0 bases from J, with 7 bases between. For the CDR3, the DNA is TGTGCCAGCAGCTTAGAATGGGATAGCAATCAGCCCCAGCATTTT. Protein sequence: CASSLEWDSNQPQHF.

This clone is a singleton in its sample. This sequence joins TRBV28 and TRBJ1-2; D uncertain. The V end was cut by 3 bases, the J end by 2 bases, with 7 bases between. Germline V gene sequence: CDR1 MDHEN, CDR2 SYDVKM. The CDR3 spans 13 residues. The CDR3 DNA reads as TGTGCCAGCAGTTTTATCGGCAACTATGGCTACACCTTC. This translates into CASSFIGNYGYTF.

V usage is TRBV5-1 and J usage is TRBJ1-2; 8 bases line up with TRBD1. Germline values: CDR1 SGHRS, CDR2 YFSETQ. After removal of 0 bases from V and 8 bases from J, the junction contained 6 bases not matched to a gene. The CDR3 runs to 14 residues. The CDR3 reads CASSLGTTGAGYTF. The CDR3 nucleotides are TGCGCCAGCAGCTTGGGAACGACAGGGGCCGGCTACACCTTC.

The V call is TRBV19, the J call TRBJ1-1; maybe TRBD1 (6 bases). Germline values: CDR1 LNHDA, CDR2 SQIVND (reference sequence). The CDR3 consists of 14 residues. The ends were cut back, 7 bases at V and 2 bases at J, with 14 bases in the middle. CDR3 bases: TGTGCCAGTAAACCCGGAGGGGGAAACACTGAAGCTTTCTTT. Protein sequence: CASKPGGGNTEAFF.

This clone was observed once. This rearrangement joins TRBV6-5 to TRBJ2-7, with D perhaps matching TRBD1 (5 bases). V was clipped by 6 bases and J by 0 bases, with 15 bases between them. Germline V gives CDR1 MNHEY, CDR2 SVGAGI. The CDR3 spans 15 residues. The CDR3 bases are TGTGCCAGCAGACCGACAGACTCGAGCTCCTACGAGCAGTACTTC. The encoded protein is CASRPTDSSSYEQYF.

The chain combines TRBV30 with TRBJ1-4; D gene ambiguous. The V and J ends lost 4 bases and 7 bases respectively, with 10 bases between them. CDR3 length: 12 amino acids. Germline assignment: CDR1 GTSNPN and CDR2 SVGIG (reference sequence). CDR3 nucleotides: TGTGCCTGGAAAAGGGAGGGTGAAAAACTGTTTTTT. Amino acid sequence: CAWKREGEKLFF. The whole variable domain, remainder taken from reference TRBV30 and TRBJ1-4, is SQTIHQWPATLVQPVGSPLSLECTVEGTSNPNLYWYRQAAGRGLQLLFYSVGIGQISSEVPQNLSASRPQDRQFILSSKKLLLSDSGFYLCAWKREGEKLFFGSGTQLSVL.

This sequence joins TRBV28 and TRBJ2-3; D not certain. V was trimmed by 6 bases and J by 3 bases, leaving 22 bases between them. CDR3 length: 17 amino acids. Germline V gene data show CDR1 as MDHEN and CDR2 as SYDVKM. CDR3 loop: CASSPGSWPFGTDTQYF. The DNA of the CDR3 is TGTGCCAGCAGCCCTGGCTCCTGGCCTTTTGGGACAGATACGCAGTATTTT.

V is TRBV19 and J is TRBJ1-5, with a weak D call TRBD1 (6 bases). Per the germline V gene, CDR1 is LNHDA and CDR2 is SQIVND (reference sequence). The V and J ends lost 3 bases and 2 bases respectively, with 14 bases between them. This CDR3 has 16 residues. The CDR3 loop is CASSMVYRVGNQPQHF. CDR3 nucleotide sequence: TGTGCCAGTAGTATGGTCTACAGGGTTGGCAATCAGCCCCAGCATTTT.

This clone was counted once. V gene TRBV6-5 combines with J gene TRBJ2-3; 9 nucleotides align to TRBD1. The CDR3 covers 15 residues. J gave up 5 bases and V 6 bases, and 9 bases lay outside the gene matches. Germline CDR1 MNHEY, CDR2 SVGAGI. Here the CDR3 reads CASRGTGSGRDTQYF. The CDR3 DNA follows: TGTGCCAGCAGAGGGACAGGGAGCGGTCGAGATACGCAGTATTTT.

This CDR3 reads CASSASGRVQETQYF. In DNA form, the CDR3 reads TGTGCCAGCAGTGCTAGCGGGAGGGTCCAAGAGACCCAGTACTTC. The chain combines TRBV28 with TRBJ2-5; 12 bases match TRBD2. V shed 5 bases, J shed 1 base, and the junction held 2 bases outside the gene matches. CDR3 length: 15 amino acids. Germline V gives CDR1 MDHEN, CDR2 SYDVKM.

The rearrangement joins TRBV7-9 to TRBJ1-1, with D perhaps matching TRBD1 (6 bases). The CDR3 is made up of 15 amino acids. Germline V lookup: CDR1 SEHNR, CDR2 FQNEAQ (reference sequence). V dropped 0 bases and J dropped 4 bases, with 12 bases sitting between them. The CDR3 region is CASSLAAGAGTEAFF. The DNA of the CDR3 is TGTGCCAGCAGCTTAGCGGCAGGGGCGGGCACTGAAGCTTTCTTT.

V is TRBV29-1 and J is TRBJ1-2; 7 positions match TRBD1. Germline V gene lookup returns CDR1 SQVTM and CDR2 ANQGSEA. This CDR3 spans 13 amino acids. The J segment lost 4 bases and the V segment lost 6 bases, leaving 8 bases of the junction unmatched. CDR3 coding DNA: TGCAGCGTGTCAGGGGGAGCTTCCTATGGCTACACCTTC. Its protein is CSVSGGASYGYTF.

This chain connects TRBV10-3 to TRBJ2-1; 12 bases agree with TRBD2. The junction had 2 bases not matched to a gene; V was cut back by 0 bases and J by 8 bases. Germline CDR1 ENHRY, CDR2 SYGVKD. The CDR3 covers 15 residues. CDR3: CAISESWTSGDEQFF. Written as DNA, the CDR3 is TGTGCCATCAGTGAGTCATGGACTAGCGGGGATGAGCAGTTCTTC.

The V and J genes are TRBV10-2 and TRBJ2-3, with 11 bases that match TRBD2. The CDR3 is 14 amino acids. Germline V CDR1 and CDR2: WSHSY, SAAADI. Trimming at V came to 8 bases and at J to 3 bases, leaving 4 bases not matched to a gene. The CDR3 coding sequence is TGCGCCAGCCGGGCTAGCGGGGGGACAGATACGCAGTATTTT. It is translated as CASRASGGTDTQYF.

The chain carries TRBV12-5 and TRBJ1-1; no definite D call. Germline CDR1 and CDR2: LGHNT and FRNRAP. The CDR3 spans 11 residues. Trimming took 0 bases from V and 7 from J, leaving 3 bases between them. In DNA form, the CDR3 reads TGTGCTAGTGGTTTGGTCGATGAAGCTTTCTTT. This codes for CASGLVDEAFF.

V is TRBV2 and J is TRBJ1-5, with TRBD1 identical over 7 bases. Germline CDR1 reads SNHLY; CDR2 reads FYNNEI. This CDR3 is 15 amino acids long. With 4 bases clipped from V and 5 bases from J, the junction kept 8 bases outside the gene matches. The CDR3 sequence: CASSVRQGLYQPQHF. The DNA for the CDR3 is TGTGCCAGCAGTGTCAGACAGGGACTCTATCAGCCCCAGCATTTT.

The chain uses TRBV5-1 and TRBJ1-1; TRBD1 matches at 8 bases. Per the germline V gene, CDR1 is SGHRS and CDR2 is YFSETQ. V lost 0 bases to trimming and J lost 4 bases; unmatched junction nucleotides: 5. The CDR3 is made up of 15 amino acids. Here the CDR3 DNA reads TGCGCCAGCAGCTTGGGGAGGACAGGGCCCACTGAAGCTTTCTTT. Its protein product is CASSLGRTGPTEAFF. Variable domain in full (rest from reference TRBV5-1 and TRBJ1-1): KAGVTQTPRYLIKTRGQQVTLSCSPISGHRSVSWYQQTPGQGLQFLFEYFSETQRNKGNFPGRFSGRQFSNSRSEMNVSTLELGDSALYLCASSLGRTGPTEAFFGQGTRLTVV.

V is TRBV6-6 and J is TRBJ1-1, with unresolved D. CDR1 is MNHNY, CDR2 SVGAGI, per germline (reference sequence). The germline V and J ends were trimmed by 0 bases and 0 bases, with 5 bases remaining between them. The CDR3 contains 14 residues. CDR3 sequence: CASSYSNLNTEAFF. In nucleotides, the CDR3 is TGTGCCAGCAGTTACTCGAATCTGAACACTGAAGCTTTCTTT.